Detailed here is one T cell receptor beta chain. Its antigen is not identified. Sequencing used immunoSEQ multiplex PCR; TCRdb keeps in-frame clones, though not all of them. The sample lists fewer than 250,000 clones; approximately 85% were seen once. This specimen comes from a study of cytomegalovirus exposure and HLA in healthy donors. General observations from the study: Confirmation in vitro established that three CMV-associated chains were specific for CMV antigens.

V dropped 3 bases and J dropped 3; count of bases not matched to a gene: 8. There are 15 residues in the CDR3. CDR1 and CDR2 from the germline V gene are KGHSH and LQKENI. The source of this sequence is a young woman in good health and CMV-seronegative. The sample comprised PBMCs. The rearrangement links TRBV18 to TRBJ2-7; 7 nucleotides match TRBD1. CDR3 residues: CASSPWRGQVYEQYF. The CDR3 nucleotides are TGTGCCAGCTCACCGTGGAGAGGACAGGTCTACGAGCAGTACTTC. The full variable domain, with the rest looked up from reference TRBV18 and TRBJ2-7, is NAGVMQNPRHLVRRRGQEARLRCSPMKGHSHVYWYRQLPEEGLKFMVYLQKENIIDESGMPKERFSAEFPKEGPSILRIQQVVRGDSAAYFCASSPWRGQVYEQYFGPGTRLTVT.